The source of this TCR beta chain is a study of cytomegalovirus exposure and HLA in healthy donors (dated by TCRdb to 2016 to 2017). As for the study more broadly: According to a later analysis, one platform produced both the approximately 110 validation repertoires and the 670 or so repertoires of the first cohort. The study aimed to test whether signatures of past pathogen exposure could be identified by cataloging public T cell receptors. High-throughput TCR immunosequencing, statistical association of individual TCRs with disease status, and machine learning were combined to predict cytomegalovirus infection status. Along with the approximately 650-subject first cohort, a separate validation cohort of over a hundred different subjects was used.

Library preparation employed the immunoSEQ multiplex PCR assay. The authors processed their data as follows. A statistical classification framework was built to diagnose cytomegalovirus status from the catalog of TCR beta chain sequences. The clones in this table, taken by TCRdb from immuneACCESS, are in-frame only. Not every clone is retained; where verified, under half of the shortfall comes from an unresolved V gene, and the cause of the rest is unknown. The V and J calls and clone size are taken from that table; D and trimming were inferred from the DNA. The sample has tens of thousands of clones on record, around 96% of them singletons. The ten largest make up around 1.5% of the sample. Beyond this particular receptor, the publication reports: A few of the identified cytomegalovirus-associated TCR beta chains were confirmed in vitro to be specific for cytomegalovirus antigens. A later analysis had no HLA typing for the validation cohort, so co-occurrence there was scored across all 120 or so repertoires. The study gave a list of roughly 150 TCR beta chains associated with cytomegalovirus. The classifier was reported to diagnose cytomegalovirus status with high specificity and sensitivity in both the original and validation cohorts. A later analysis found that TCRs clustered in the first cohort also tended to co-occur in the 120 validation repertoires, with 90% to 95% of cluster scores above 0. The authors suggested that the approach could potentially be extended to other disease states and immunological phenotypes. While some public TCRs were present in many individuals, most TCR sequences turned up only very rarely across donors.

Trimming removed 4 bases from V and 4 bases from J; the gene matches leave 2 bases unexplained. From the cysteine up to the phenylalanine, the CDR3 has a length of 14 residues. The kept DNA is CDR3 alone, 42 bases in frame from the first base. CDR1 and CDR2 are read off the germline V gene as SGDLS and YYNGEE. The count of this clone is one. Its antigen remains unidentified. It has no much larger one-base neighbor in the sample; base qualities were not kept. Donors formed part of the validation cohort, which comprised 120 subjects and was distinct from the first cohort of roughly 600 subjects. Sequencing was carried out using PBMCs. The rearrangement joined TRBV9 to TRBJ2-3, and 11 junction bases match TRBD2. The TCR originated in a man aged 18 to 35 in good health and CMV-seropositive. The DNA is as follows: TGTGCCAGCAGCACTAGCGGGAGATCAGATACGCAGTATTTT. Translated, this is CASSTSGRSDTQYF.